This T cell receptor beta chain stems from a study of blood T cell repertoires in COVID-19. Overall study: Sites in the United States, Italy and Spain provided acute and convalescent COVID-19 samples. From T cells, B-cell-depleted T cells, or PBMCs came the material, which was cDNA or gDNA.

The CDR3 has 16 amino acids. Germline trimming cut 0 bases from V and 8 bases from J; bases unmatched to any gene: 11. The germline V gene encodes CDR1 SGHRS and CDR2 YFSETQ. Original processing methods: Reference gene primer amplification yielded estimated nucleated cell counts. TCRdb's copy holds only in-frame clones and misses some; the assay was immunoSEQ multiplex PCR. V, J and clone size are those of that table, while D and trimming were read from the DNA. Counted here are approximately 110,000 clones, around 82% occurring once; the ten biggest clones make up about 4.5%. The receptor comes from a human donor in a cohort sampled during active or convalescent COVID-19. The specimen sequenced was peripheral blood. V and J are TRBV5-1 and TRBJ1-2; 9 bases agree with TRBD1. The CDR3 here is CASSLDIPGQGKGYTF. The DNA of the CDR3 is TGCGCCAGCAGCTTGGATATACCGGGACAGGGCAAAGGCTACACCTTC.